A selection of T cell receptor beta chains follows, all from one sample in a study of shared clonotypes between healthy human individuals. Only in-frame clones appear in the TCRdb table, and some are missing; sequencing was by immunoSEQ multiplex PCR. Of around 300,000 clones in the sample, roughly 84% were seen once. Sequenced: memory CD8+ T cells sorted from blood. The origin of the receptors is a man in his late teens or twenties in good health. Both conserved end residues are part of each CDR3. A D gene is named only where the DNA matches it firmly. Clone size is stated in some rows and not others, as once, few, many or a class when expanded.

clone_size: .; v_call: TRBV13; d_call: .; j_call: TRBJ2-1; cdr3_aa: CASSFQRNNEQFF; cdr3_nt: TGTGCCAGCAGCTTTCAACGCAACAATGAGCAGTTCTTC
clone_size: .; v_call: TRBV2; d_call: .; j_call: TRBJ2-5; cdr3_aa: CASSEAWASHQETQYF; cdr3_nt: TGTGCCAGCAGTGAAGCTTGGGCCAGCCACCAAGAGACCCAGTACTTC
clone_size: once; v_call: TRBV5-4; d_call: .; j_call: TRBJ2-4; cdr3_aa: CASSWGKNIQYF; cdr3_nt: TGTGCCAGCAGCTGGGGGAAAAACATTCAGTACTTC
clone_size: .; v_call: TRBV7-2; d_call: .; j_call: TRBJ1-1; cdr3_aa: CASSLGRYGPEAFF; cdr3_nt: TGTGCCAGCAGCTTAGGTCGGTACGGCCCTGAAGCTTTCTTT
clone_size: few; v_call: TRBV15; d_call: .; j_call: TRBJ2-5; cdr3_aa: CATSPLTPRAETQYF; cdr3_nt: TGTGCCACCAGCCCTTTGACCCCCCGGGCGGAGACCCAGTACTTC
clone_size: .; v_call: TRBV5-4; d_call: .; j_call: TRBJ1-1; cdr3_aa: CASSLPGGTEAFF; cdr3_nt: TGTGCCAGCAGCTTACCCGGGGGCACTGAAGCTTTCTTT
clone_size: .; v_call: TRBV7-5; d_call: .; j_call: TRBJ2-7; cdr3_aa: CARSLLPGQGPVLFYEQYF; cdr3_nt: TGTGCCAGAAGCTTACTACCGGGACAGGGACCTGTGCTTTTCTACGAGCAGTACTTC
clone_size: .; v_call: TRBV6-5; d_call: TRBD1; j_call: TRBJ1-4; cdr3_aa: CASSYGGQSYNEKLFF; cdr3_nt: TGTGCCAGCAGTTACGGGGGACAGAGCTATAATGAAAAACTGTTTTTT
clone_size: .; v_call: TRBV28; d_call: .; j_call: TRBJ1-2; cdr3_aa: CASRANGYTF; cdr3_nt: TGTGCCAGCAGAGCGAATGGCTACACCTTC
clone_size: .; v_call: TRBV27; d_call: .; j_call: TRBJ2-1; cdr3_aa: CASSWLGRSNNEQFF; cdr3_nt: TGTGCCAGCAGTTGGTTGGGACGGTCTAACAATGAGCAGTTCTTC
clone_size: .; v_call: TRBV15; d_call: .; j_call: TRBJ1-1; cdr3_aa: CATSRTRNTEAFF; cdr3_nt: TGTGCCACCAGCAGAACGAGGAACACTGAAGCTTTCTTT
clone_size: few; v_call: TRBV4-1; d_call: .; j_call: TRBJ2-7; cdr3_aa: CASSHSGSPYEQYF; cdr3_nt: TGCGCCAGCAGCCATTCAGGGTCCCCCTACGAGCAGTACTTC
clone_size: once; v_call: TRBV6-5; d_call: .; j_call: TRBJ2-1; cdr3_aa: CASSYRDSVFNEQFF; cdr3_nt: TGTGCCAGCAGTTATCGGGACTCCGTATTCAATGAGCAGTTCTTC
clone_size: .; v_call: TRBV2; d_call: .; j_call: TRBJ2-7; cdr3_aa: CASSGTDSYEQYF; cdr3_nt: TGTGCCAGCAGCGGCACGGATTCGTACGAGCAGTACTTC
clone_size: once; v_call: TRBV6-1; d_call: .; j_call: TRBJ1-4; cdr3_aa: CASSDWVNEKLFF; cdr3_nt: TGTGCCAGCAGTGACTGGGTTAATGAAAAACTGTTTTTT
clone_size: .; v_call: TRBV10-3; d_call: TRBD1; j_call: TRBJ2-7; cdr3_aa: CATTFSGQGRPPGEQYF; cdr3_nt: TGTGCCACGACGTTCTCGGGACAGGGGCGACCCCCTGGCGAGCAGTACTTC
clone_size: few; v_call: TRBV28; d_call: .; j_call: TRBJ1-5; cdr3_aa: CASSLRDFYIGNQPQHF; cdr3_nt: TGTGCCAGCAGTTTAAGGGATTTTTACATCGGCAATCAGCCCCAGCATTTT
clone_size: .; v_call: TRBV7-9; d_call: .; j_call: TRBJ1-1; cdr3_aa: CAGHQASEAFF; cdr3_nt: TGTGCAGGGCATCAGGCCTCTGAAGCTTTCTTT
clone_size: .; v_call: TRBV7-8; d_call: .; j_call: TRBJ2-7; cdr3_aa: CASSLDTGFEQYF; cdr3_nt: TGTGCCAGCAGCTTAGATACAGGGTTCGAGCAGTACTTC
clone_size: .; v_call: TRBV7-4; d_call: TRBD1; j_call: TRBJ2-2; cdr3_aa: CASSRTGSHTGELFF; cdr3_nt: TGTGCCAGCAGCAGGACAGGGAGCCACACCGGGGAGCTGTTTTTT
clone_size: .; v_call: TRBV5-6; d_call: .; j_call: TRBJ2-3; cdr3_aa: CASSLGGRGFTDTQYF; cdr3_nt: TGTGCCAGCAGCTTGGGGGGACGGGGATTCACAGATACGCAGTATTTT
clone_size: .; v_call: TRBV2; d_call: TRBD1; j_call: TRBJ1-1; cdr3_aa: CASNGQGATEAFF; cdr3_nt: TGTGCCAGCAACGGACAGGGGGCAACTGAAGCTTTCTTT
clone_size: .; v_call: TRBV4-1; d_call: .; j_call: TRBJ1-5; cdr3_aa: CASSQEPRRHQPQHF; cdr3_nt: TGCGCCAGCAGCCAAGAACCTAGGCGGCATCAGCCCCAGCATTTT
clone_size: .; v_call: TRBV6-5; d_call: .; j_call: TRBJ2-1; cdr3_aa: CASWKRDTYNEQFF; cdr3_nt: TGTGCCAGCTGGAAGCGGGACACCTACAATGAGCAGTTCTTC
clone_size: .; v_call: TRBV13; d_call: TRBD2; j_call: TRBJ2-2; cdr3_aa: CASSLDPGTNLGELFF; cdr3_nt: TGTGCCAGCAGCTTAGACCCCGGGACTAATTTAGGGGAGCTGTTTTTT
clone_size: .; v_call: TRBV9; d_call: TRBD2; j_call: TRBJ2-3; cdr3_aa: CASSLPPGLLAVTDTQYF; cdr3_nt: TGTGCCAGCAGCCTGCCTCCGGGACTACTCGCTGTCACAGATACGCAGTATTTT
clone_size: .; v_call: TRBV30; d_call: TRBD1; j_call: TRBJ2-2; cdr3_aa: CAWSAGQGSPGELFF; cdr3_nt: TGTGCCTGGAGTGCGGGACAGGGTTCTCCCGGGGAGCTGTTTTTT
clone_size: .; v_call: TRBV11-2; d_call: .; j_call: TRBJ1-1; cdr3_aa: CASSTTRNTEAFF; cdr3_nt: TGTGCCAGCAGCACCACGAGGAACACTGAAGCTTTCTTT
clone_size: .; v_call: TRBV19; d_call: .; j_call: TRBJ1-1; cdr3_aa: CASRTRDTGNTEAFF; cdr3_nt: TGTGCCAGTAGAACCCGGGACACGGGAAACACTGAAGCTTTCTTT
clone_size: .; v_call: TRBV7-8; d_call: .; j_call: TRBJ2-1; cdr3_aa: CASSLEFPTYNEQFF; cdr3_nt: TGTGCCAGCAGCTTAGAGTTCCCAACCTACAATGAGCAGTTCTTC
clone_size: .; v_call: TRBV7-9; d_call: .; j_call: TRBJ2-2; cdr3_aa: CASSGDRRVNTGELFF; cdr3_nt: TGTGCCAGCAGTGGGGATCGTCGTGTTAACACCGGGGAGCTGTTTTTT
clone_size: .; v_call: TRBV5-6; d_call: .; j_call: TRBJ1-1; cdr3_aa: CASSLTGGLTEAFF; cdr3_nt: TGTGCCAGCAGCCTGACAGGAGGTTTAACTGAAGCTTTCTTT
clone_size: .; v_call: TRBV5-4; d_call: TRBD2; j_call: TRBJ2-7; cdr3_aa: CASSLGQGGNEQYF; cdr3_nt: TGTGCCAGCAGCTTGGGGCAGGGAGGGAACGAGCAGTACTTC
clone_size: .; v_call: TRBV5-1; d_call: TRBD2; j_call: TRBJ2-1; cdr3_aa: CASSFLPGLAGSGNEQFF; cdr3_nt: TGCGCCAGCAGCTTCCTGCCGGGGCTAGCGGGATCTGGCAATGAGCAGTTCTTC
clone_size: once; v_call: TRBV9; d_call: .; j_call: TRBJ2-7; cdr3_aa: CASSVAGESYEQYF; cdr3_nt: TGTGCCAGCAGCGTAGCGGGCGAAAGTTACGAGCAGTACTTC
clone_size: .; v_call: TRBV27; d_call: TRBD2; j_call: TRBJ2-1; cdr3_aa: CASSGLGSYNEQFF; cdr3_nt: TGTGCCAGCAGCGGACTAGGCTCCTACAATGAGCAGTTCTTC
clone_size: .; v_call: TRBV7-2; d_call: .; j_call: TRBJ2-7; cdr3_aa: CASSFGPQVYEQYF; cdr3_nt: TGTGCCAGCAGCTTTGGCCCCCAGGTCTACGAGCAGTACTTC
clone_size: .; v_call: TRBV7-8; d_call: TRBD1; j_call: TRBJ1-5; cdr3_aa: CASSAGTGLDQPQHF; cdr3_nt: TGTGCCAGCAGCGCCGGGACAGGGTTGGATCAGCCCCAGCATTTT
clone_size: many; v_call: TRBV7-9; d_call: TRBD1; j_call: TRBJ2-5; cdr3_aa: CASRNEQGAGETQYF; cdr3_nt: TGTGCCAGCAGAAACGAACAGGGGGCTGGAGAGACCCAGTACTTC
clone_size: few; v_call: TRBV7-9; d_call: .; j_call: TRBJ2-2; cdr3_aa: CASSFGLRTQNTGELFF; cdr3_nt: TGTGCCAGCAGCTTCGGGCTCCGTACTCAGAACACCGGGGAGCTGTTTTTT
clone_size: .; v_call: TRBV4-1; d_call: .; j_call: TRBJ1-5; cdr3_aa: CASSYYAGGGVGTQHF; cdr3_nt: TGCGCCAGCAGCTATTACGCTGGCGGGGGCGTGGGGACCCAGCATTTT
clone_size: .; v_call: TRBV6-5; d_call: .; j_call: TRBJ1-2; cdr3_aa: CASSLTRVDGYTF; cdr3_nt: TGTGCCAGCAGCCTCACCCGGGTCGATGGCTACACCTTC
clone_size: .; v_call: TRBV4-3; d_call: .; j_call: TRBJ1-4; cdr3_aa: CASSQELAERNEKLFF; cdr3_nt: TGCGCCAGCAGCCAAGAGCTTGCAGAAAGAAATGAAAAACTGTTTTTT
clone_size: .; v_call: TRBV27; d_call: .; j_call: TRBJ2-1; cdr3_aa: CASSLSGGMMRNEQFF; cdr3_nt: TGTGCCAGCAGTTTATCAGGGGGAATGATGAGGAATGAGCAGTTCTTC
clone_size: .; v_call: TRBV6-5; d_call: .; j_call: TRBJ1-3; cdr3_aa: CASSLLGNSGNTIYF; cdr3_nt: TGTGCCAGCAGCTTGCTGGGGAACTCTGGAAACACCATATATTTT
clone_size: medium-sized; v_call: TRBV13; d_call: .; j_call: TRBJ1-4; cdr3_aa: CASSPAVGKANEKLFF; cdr3_nt: TGTGCCAGCAGCCCAGCCGTAGGGAAGGCTAATGAAAAACTGTTTTTT
clone_size: .; v_call: TRBV7-9; d_call: .; j_call: TRBJ1-2; cdr3_aa: CASADALIYGYTF; cdr3_nt: TGTGCCAGCGCGGACGCTCTGATCTATGGCTACACCTTC
clone_size: .; v_call: TRBV19; d_call: .; j_call: TRBJ1-1; cdr3_aa: CASSIGNTEAFF; cdr3_nt: TGTGCCAGTAGTATAGGAAACACTGAAGCTTTCTTT
clone_size: once; v_call: TRBV28; d_call: .; j_call: TRBJ2-3; cdr3_aa: CASSHPTGPSTDTQYF; cdr3_nt: TGTGCCAGCAGTCACCCCACGGGACCCAGCACAGATACGCAGTATTTT
clone_size: .; v_call: TRBV9; d_call: TRBD1; j_call: TRBJ2-7; cdr3_aa: CASSVKTGWPYEQYF; cdr3_nt: TGTGCCAGCAGCGTAAAGACAGGGTGGCCCTACGAGCAGTACTTC
clone_size: once; v_call: TRBV25-1; d_call: TRBD1; j_call: TRBJ1-1; cdr3_aa: CASGETGAEAFF; cdr3_nt: TGTGCCAGCGGGGAAACAGGGGCTGAAGCTTTCTTT
clone_size: once; v_call: TRBV4-2; d_call: .; j_call: TRBJ2-7; cdr3_aa: CASSQEDGTYKQYF; cdr3_nt: TGTGCCAGCAGCCAAGAGGACGGAACCTACAAGCAGTACTTC
clone_size: .; v_call: TRBV6-5; d_call: .; j_call: TRBJ2-5; cdr3_aa: CASSYLPGGETQYF; cdr3_nt: TGTGCCAGCAGTTACCTTCCAGGTGGGGAGACCCAGTACTTC
clone_size: .; v_call: TRBV6-1; d_call: .; j_call: TRBJ2-2; cdr3_aa: CASSEMDSNTGELFF; cdr3_nt: TGTGCCAGCAGTGAAATGGACTCGAACACCGGGGAGCTGTTTTTT
clone_size: .; v_call: TRBV13; d_call: .; j_call: TRBJ2-1; cdr3_aa: CASSIRGDNEQFF; cdr3_nt: TGTGCCAGCAGCATAAGGGGGGACAATGAGCAGTTCTTC
clone_size: once; v_call: TRBV5-1; d_call: .; j_call: TRBJ2-7; cdr3_aa: CASSLASGPLYEQYF; cdr3_nt: TGCGCCAGCAGCTTGGCGTCAGGGCCCCTCTACGAGCAGTACTTC